This T cell receptor beta chain appears in the sequencing data of a study of blood T cell repertoires in COVID-19. V lost 2 bases and J lost 6, with 13 bases in between. The CDR3 runs 14 residues. The germline gives CDR1 MNHNY, CDR2 SVGAGI (reference sequence). Per the authors' pipeline: Reference gene primers were amplified, and this amplification served to estimate nucleated cell counts. Sequenced by immunoSEQ multiplex PCR; TCRdb stores in-frame clones only, minus some. The V and J calls and the clone size are those of that table, but D and trimming were determined from the DNA. The repertoire holds around 300,000 clones, with approximately 85% as singletons.

V and J are TRBV6-6 and TRBJ1-1, with D hard to call. The sequence derives from a woman aged 70-85 years with acute or convalescent COVID-19. The sequencing sample was made of peripheral blood. The CDR3 is CASSYPEERSEAFF. In DNA form, the CDR3 reads TGTGCCAGCAGTTACCCGGAGGAAAGGTCTGAAGCTTTCTTT.